This T cell receptor beta chain was sequenced for a study of blood T cell repertoires in COVID-19. Study information: PBMCs, B-cell-depleted T cells, or T cells provided the cDNA or gDNA that made up the material.

The CDR3 has 15 residues. Germline V lookup: CDR1 SEHNR, CDR2 FQNEAQ (reference sequence). The V gene end was trimmed by 5 bases and the J gene end by 8 bases; junction bases not matched to a gene: 11. Clones were read by immunoSEQ multiplex PCR, and TCRdb kept only the in-frame ones, dropping some. The sample records a few hundred thousand clones, under 90% being singletons. Patients from Seattle were sampled longitudinally, starting during active infection. V is TRBV7-9 and J is TRBJ2-1, with TRBD1 identical over 8 bases. The sample taken for sequencing was peripheral blood. The clonotype originates from a woman aged 25 to 39 with COVID-19, enrolled during active disease. CDR3 nucleotide sequence: TGTGCCAGCAGCCCTGGGACAGGTGATTTTGATGAGCAGTTCTTC. Protein product: CASSPGTGDFDEQFF.